Listed here are 11 T cell receptor beta chains from one sample, sequenced in a study of neurological immune-mediated disorders. TCRdb redid the calling of the 5' RACE reads with MiXCR, one entry per CDR3 protein. This sample has tens of thousands of distinct CDR3 sequences, with 9% to 12% found just once. The sequenced sample consisted of PBMCs. These receptors originate from a man aged 35 to 55 in good health.

This clonotype occurred many times. The CDR3 DNA sequence: TGTGCCAGCATCCCCGGGACAGGGTACGCTGAGCAGTTCTTC. This gives the protein CASIPGTGYAEQFF. This chain joins TRBV12-3 or TRBV12-4 and TRBJ2-1; 9 nucleotides align to TRBD1. V lost 7 bases, J lost 9 bases, and 10 bases stayed unmatched. CDR3 length: 14 residues.

This clonotype was found many times. The DNA for the CDR3 is TGTGCCAGCAGCCAATATGACAGCTACGAGCAGTACTTC. This codes for CASSQYDSYEQYF. The J gene is TRBJ2-7, the V gene TRBV14, with D maybe TRBD1 (5 bases). V shed 2 bases and J shed 3 bases, with 8 bases lying between them. Germline V gene sequence: CDR1 SGHDN, CDR2 FVKESK. The CDR3 runs to 13 residues.

This clonotype was observed many times. The CDR3 spells CSQPGQGIGANVLTF. CDR3 sequence (DNA): TGCAGCCAACCGGGACAGGGGATAGGGGCCAACGTCCTGACTTTC. This chain uses TRBV29-1 with TRBJ2-6; 10 nucleotides match TRBD1. Germline CDR1 SQVTM, CDR2 ANQGSEA. Germline trimming cut 8 bases from V and 4 bases from J; bases unmatched to any gene: 8. The CDR3 runs to 15 residues.

This clonotype has at least ten counts. The chain has TRBV5-1 and TRBJ2-4; 11 bases align to TRBD2. There are 21 residues in the CDR3. The V gene's germline CDR1 is SGHRS and CDR2 YFSETQ. Trimming at V came to 1 base and at J to 1 base, leaving 16 bases not matched to a gene. The DNA of the CDR3 is TGCGCCAGCAGCTTGATCACCGCTTATCCTAGCGGGGGGACGGCCAAAAACATTCAGTACTTC. Amino acids: CASSLITAYPSGGTAKNIQYF.

This clonotype was observed at least ten times. V usage is TRBV5-6 and J usage is TRBJ2-3; TRBD2 is a possible D gene (5 bases). The germline V gene has CDR1 SGHDT and CDR2 YYEEEE. This CDR3 spans 17 amino acids. Deletions cut 0 bases from V and 5 bases from J, with 19 bases between. The CDR3 DNA follows: TGTGCCAGCAGCTTGGAAGTGGCGGGCACGAGAGGAGATACGCAGTATTTT. The encoded protein is CASSLEVAGTRGDTQYF.

This clonotype occurred many times. The chain is built from TRBV5-4 and TRBJ2-7; a possible D gene is TRBD2 (5 bases). Germline V CDR1 and CDR2: SGHNT, YYREEE (reference sequence). This CDR3 contains 16 residues. Trimming left V 3 bases short and J 6 bases short, with 22 bases between. The CDR3 is CASSSGSGGQSLEQYF. CDR3 nucleotides: TGTGCCAGCAGCTCGGGTAGTGGCGGGCAGTCCCTCGAGCAGTACTTC.

A single count supports this clonotype. The chain recombines TRBV6-5 with TRBJ2-1; D is possibly TRBD2 (6 bases). Looked up from germline, CDR1 is MNHEY and CDR2 is SVGAGI. The CDR3 consists of 13 residues. V lost 6 bases, J lost 9 bases, and 15 bases lay in between. CDR3 bases: TGTGCCAGCAGCTATCTAGCGTTAAGTGAGCAGTTCTTC. Translation: CASSYLALSEQFF.

In this sample, this clonotype turned up a few times. V gene TRBV21-1 combines with J gene TRBJ2-2; the table's D call, TRBD2, was not checked against the DNA. TRBV21-1 is designated a pseudogene. The CDR3 length is 19 residues. The CDR3 DNA reads as TGTGCCAGCAGCAAAGGGGAACTAGCGGGGTGGAGGAACACCGGGGAGCTGTTTTTT. Translation: CASSKGELAGWRNTGELFF.

This clonotype has ten or more counts. V usage is TRBV7-2 and J usage is TRBJ1-3, with D possibly matching TRBD1 (5 bases). With 3 bases removed from V and 0 bases from J, the gap between germline ends came to 9 bases. This CDR3 contains 15 residues. Germline CDR1 is SGHTA and CDR2 is FQGNSA. The CDR3 DNA reads as TGTGCCAGCAGCTTGCGGGGGTCCTCTGGAAACACCATATATTTT. Translating it yields CASSLRGSSGNTIYF.

This clonotype was seen at least ten times. V and J are TRBV27 and TRBJ2-4; D is tentatively TRBD1 or TRBD2 (5 bases each). V dropped 1 base and J dropped 6 bases, with 10 bases sitting between them. Germline loops: CDR1 MNHEY, CDR2 SMNVEV (reference sequence). The CDR3 runs 14 residues. In DNA, the CDR3 is TGTGCCAGCAGTTTATATCTGGGGGTAAACATTCAGTACTTC. Protein product: CASSLYLGVNIQYF.

This clonotype was detected ten times or more. The chain has TRBV4-1 and TRBJ2-7; weak D call: TRBD2 (5 bases). CDR3 length: 18 amino acids. Trimming shortened V by 4 bases and J by 6 bases, and 28 bases separated the two germline ends. Per germline, CDR1 MGHRA and CDR2 YSYEKL. Written as DNA, the CDR3 is TGCGCCAGCAGCCTAGAACCATTCCAGTCGGGGTCGAGCGTCGAGCAGTACTTC. This encodes CASSLEPFQSGSSVEQYF.